This T cell receptor beta chain was recorded in a study of beta chain features in type 1 diabetes. A few counts support this clone. The authors sorted CD4+ naive, central memory, regulatory and stem cell-like memory cells via CD45RO/CCR7/CD25/CD127/CD95/CD27. cDNA synthesis used the whole RNA isolate, giving expressed TCRB sequences. Libraries were prepared by immunoSEQ multiplex PCR; TCRdb keeps only in-frame clonotypes and omits some of them. The repertoire includes approximately 160,000 clones, just over 9% of them detected once, and 2% to 2.5% sits in the top ten. The CDR3 runs 10 residues. V was clipped by 6 bases and J by 4 bases, with 6 bases between them. The germline CDR1 and CDR2 sequences are DFQATT and SNEGSKA (reference sequence).

The clonotype comes from a woman aged 18 to 35 in good health. The chain employs TRBV20-1 and TRBJ1-2, with unresolved D. The sample taken for sequencing was central memory CD4+ T cells from blood. CDR3 in DNA: TGCAGTGCCGACACCTATGGCTACACCTTC. Its translation: CSADTYGYTF.